This is a list of T cell receptor beta chains from one sample in a study of cytomegalovirus exposure and HLA in healthy donors. Libraries were prepared by immunoSEQ multiplex PCR; TCRdb keeps only in-frame clonotypes and omits some of them. The sample lists over 130,000 clones, 82% occurring once. The sample comprised PBMCs. The receptors were gathered from a male donor in good health and CMV-seronegative. Both conserved end residues are part of each CDR3. A D gene is named only where the DNA matches it firmly. Clone size is shown for a subset of rows, as once, few, many or a class of expanded clone.

TRBJ2-7 | 17 | TRBD1 | TRBV27 | - | TGTGCCAGCAGTTTCTCAGCCGGGACAGGGATAAACTACGAGCAGTACTTC | CASSFSAGTGINYEQYF
TRBJ2-1 | 16 | TRBD2 | TRBV13 | - | TGTGCCAGCGACATTAGCGGGAGGGCCGGTTTGGATGAGCAGTTCTTC | CASDISGRAGLDEQFF
TRBJ1-2 | 15 | TRBD1 | TRBV7-9 | - | TGTGCCAGCAGCTTTCGGGACAGGGGTACGAGAGGCTACACCTTC | CASSFRDRGTRGYTF
TRBJ2-7 | 16 | - | TRBV6-5 | - | TGTGCCAGCCGTTTACTGATCGGAGCGTACACCTACGAGCAGTACTTC | CASRLLIGAYTYEQYF
TRBJ2-7 | 11 | - | TRBV28 | - | TGTGCCAGCAGAACAGACTACGAGCAGTACTTC | CASRTDYEQYF
TRBJ1-2 | 16 | - | TRBV5-6 | - | TGTGCCAGCAGCTTGGACAGGGATTCGCCGCGCCATGGCTACACCTTC | CASSLDRDSPRHGYTF
TRBJ1-3 | 19 | - | TRBV4-1 | - | TGCGCCAGCAGCCAAGAGGATCCGGACATCTACAGCTCTGGAAACACCATATATTTT | CASSQEDPDIYSSGNTIYF
TRBJ2-7 | 16 | TRBD2 | TRBV4-1 | - | TGCGCCAGCAGCCAAGGTACTAGCGGGAGGGTCCGCGAGCAGTACTTC | CASSQGTSGRVREQYF
TRBJ2-3 | 17 | - | TRBV4-2 | - | TGTGCCAGCAGCCAACTTCCAACGCCCCAGGGGACAGATACGCAGTATTTT | CASSQLPTPQGTDTQYF
TRBJ2-3 | 17 | TRBD2 | TRBV2 | - | TGTGCCAGCAGTGTCCCTAGACTAGCGGGGAGCACAGATACGCAGTATTTT | CASSVPRLAGSTDTQYF
TRBJ2-5 | 13 | - | TRBV7-2 | - | TGTGCCAGCAGCCCCGACTGGCAAGAGACCCAGTACTTC | CASSPDWQETQYF
TRBJ2-1 | 14 | TRBD2 | TRBV19 | - | TGTGCCAGTAGTATTGACGGGAGGGGCAATGAGCAGTTCTTC | CASSIDGRGNEQFF
TRBJ1-1 | 15 | - | TRBV2 | - | TGTGCCAGCAACTCGGCTGGTGCAGGGTACACTGAAGCTTTCTTT | CASNSAGAGYTEAFF
TRBJ2-7 | 14 | - | TRBV7-3 | - | TGTGCCAGCAGCCTACACCAGGGTTCCTACGAGCAGTACTTC | CASSLHQGSYEQYF
TRBJ2-7 | 15 | - | TRBV6-6 | once | TGTGCCAGCAGTTCCCAGCGGGTGGGCTCCTACGAGCAGTACTTC | CASSSQRVGSYEQYF
TRBJ2-5 | 13 | - | TRBV6-5 | - | TGTGCCAGCAGTTACGAGCCGGGGAAGGCCCAGTACTTC | CASSYEPGKAQYF
TRBJ2-4 | 15 | - | TRBV7-6 | - | TGTGCCAGCAGCTATTTAGGGGGGGCGGGAAACATTCAGTACTTC | CASSYLGGAGNIQYF